The source of this TCR beta chain is a study of blood T cell repertoires in COVID-19. Study-level information: COVID-19 samples collected from the United States, Italy and Spain covered acute and convalescent phases. PBMCs, B-cell-depleted T cells, or T cells were the source of the cDNA or gDNA that made up the material.

Study processing details: Counts of nucleated cells, estimated from reference gene primer amplification, were obtained. The table came from immunoSEQ multiplex PCR; TCRdb's copy has only in-frame clones and leaves some out. V, J and clone size are taken as reported in that table, and D and trimming were inferred from the DNA itself. The table lists around 50,000 clones, around 90% of them singletons. This clonotype was sampled from a man aged 45-60 years with active COVID-19. Sequencing input: peripheral blood.

The CDR3 nucleotides read TGTGCCAGCAGTGAAGTGGCGGGGGGCAGAACCGGGGAGCTGTTTTTT. Protein product: CASSEVAGGRTGELFF. This chain links TRBV6-1 with TRBJ2-2; 8 nucleotides align to TRBD2. Germline V lookup: CDR1 MNHNS, CDR2 SASEGT. J gave up 5 bases and V 1 base, and 6 bases lay outside the gene matches. The CDR3 consists of 16 residues.